The 20 T cell receptor beta chains below were found in one sample sequenced in a study of neoadjuvant anti-PD-1 for oral cavity cancer. Time point here: after neoadjuvant nivolumab, at surgical resection. Repertoires were generated with immunoSEQ multiplex PCR, while TCRdb's copy carries only in-frame clones and drops some. The sample lists 63,000 or so clones; about nine tenths were seen once. The sample in question was PBMCs, obtained after nivolumab (anti-PD-1) treatment. These receptors all stem from a person between 40 and 80 years old with oral cavity squamous cell carcinoma.

V and J are TRBV2 and TRBJ1-1; no clear D. This CDR3 region has 14 residues. V was pared by 6 bases and J by 0 bases, with 11 bases between. Germline V gene sequence: CDR1 SNHLY, CDR2 FYNNEI. CDR3 residues: CASRTMYMNTEAFF. The DNA of the CDR3 is TGTGCCAGCAGGACGATGTACATGAACACTGAAGCTTTCTTT.

The chain carries TRBV25-1 and TRBJ1-3; a possible D gene is TRBD1 (6 bases). V lost 3 bases to trimming and J lost 2 bases, with 17 bases between them. This CDR3 has 17 amino acids. Looked up from germline, CDR1 is MGHDK and CDR2 is SYGVNS. This CDR3 reads CASSDHITGLTGNTIYF. The CDR3 region has the DNA TGTGCCAGCAGTGACCACATTACAGGGTTAACTGGAAACACCATATATTTT.

This rearrangement joins TRBV5-5 to TRBJ1-2; 7 bases match TRBD1. CDR1 is SGHKS, CDR2 YYEKEE, per germline (reference sequence). CDR3 length equals 19 residues. The ends lost 4 bases at V and 4 bases at J; junction bases unmatched: 22. The CDR3 reads CASSPGRPIRQGMGYGYTF. CDR3 coding DNA: TGTGCCAGCAGCCCCGGTAGGCCCATAAGACAGGGTATGGGCTATGGCTACACCTTC.

The genes are TRBV4-1 and TRBJ1-1; tentatively, D is TRBD1 (5 bases). The CDR3 covers 18 residues. The germline V and J ends were trimmed by 2 bases and 0 bases, with 19 bases remaining between them. CDR1 and CDR2 (germline): MGHRA, YSYEKL. The CDR3 reads CASSQMGGSGLLNTEAFF. CDR3 nucleotide sequence: TGCGCCAGCAGCCAAATGGGGGGGAGTGGGCTGCTGAACACTGAAGCTTTCTTT.

V usage is TRBV7-9 and J usage is TRBJ1-6; D is undetermined. The CDR3 is 12 residues long. V lost 2 bases, J lost 10 bases, and 6 bases lay in between. The germline gives CDR1 SEHNR, CDR2 FQNEAQ (reference sequence). CDR3 in DNA: TGTGCCAGCAGCTTACCCAGGTCACCCCTCCACTTT. Its protein product is CASSLPRSPLHF.

The J gene is TRBJ2-7, the V gene TRBV19, with TRBD2 identical over 8 bases. The V gene end was trimmed by 5 bases and the J gene end by 2 bases; junction bases not matched to a gene: 2. The CDR3 totals 13 residues. Looked up from germline, CDR1 is LNHDA and CDR2 is SQIVND (reference sequence). CDR3 DNA sequence: TGTGCCAGTAGTTACGGGGGGGCCTACGAGCAGTACTTC. Encoded protein: CASSYGGAYEQYF.

This chain links TRBV27 with TRBJ2-7; D is possibly TRBD1 or TRBD2 (5 bases each). The CDR3 is 14 amino acids. Germline-derived CDR1 and CDR2 are MNHEY and SMNVEV (reference sequence). V was clipped by 6 bases and J by 2 bases, with 14 bases between them. CDR3 sequence: CASSPGTGPYEQYF. The CDR3 DNA reads TGTGCCAGCAGCCCTGGGACGGGCCCCTACGAGCAGTACTTC.

The genes are TRBV5-4 and TRBJ2-3, with D unresolved. The germline V gene encodes CDR1 SGHNT and CDR2 YYREEE (reference sequence). V dropped 4 bases and J dropped 5 bases, with 17 bases sitting between them. This CDR3 is built from 15 residues. This CDR3 reads CASSPNALGGDTQYF. CDR3 coding DNA: TGTGCCAGCAGCCCCAATGCCTTGGGCGGAGATACGCAGTATTTT.

The V and J genes are TRBV29-1 and TRBJ2-5; tentative D call: TRBD2 (7 bases). Germline lookup yields CDR1 SQVTM and CDR2 ANQGSEA. Deletions cut 4 bases from V and 5 bases from J, with 20 bases between. This CDR3 spans 15 amino acids. The CDR3: CSVVVVWGGGETQYF. For the CDR3, the DNA is TGCAGCGTTGTGGTGGTGTGGGGAGGGGGGGAGACCCAGTACTTC. Variable domain in full (rest from reference TRBV29-1 and TRBJ2-5): SAVISQKPSRDICQRGTSLTIQCQVDSQVTMMFWYRQQPGQSLTLIATANQGSEATYESGFVIDKFPISRPNLTFSTLTVSNMSPEDSSIYLCSVVVVWGGGETQYFGPGTRLLVL.

The chain uses TRBV10-1 and TRBJ2-2, with D unresolved. This CDR3 comprises 17 residues. The germline V gene encodes CDR1 WNHNN and CDR2 SYGVQD (reference sequence). V was pared by 0 bases and J by 1 base, with 12 bases between. In DNA, the CDR3 is TGCGCCAGCAGTGAGTCGACTCGGGTGGTGAACACCGGGGAGCTGTTTTTT. Translation: CASSESTRVVNTGELFF.

The chain couples TRBV28 to TRBJ1-4; the D is unclear. CDR1 and CDR2 from the germline V gene are MDHEN and SYDVKM. The CDR3 is made up of 13 amino acids. Trimming took off 9 bases at V and 0 bases at J, with 8 bases between the two ends. In DNA form, the CDR3 reads TGTGCCAGTCGAGAAGCAACTAATGAAAAACTGTTTTTT. Its translation is CASREATNEKLFF.

The rearrangement links TRBV6-1 to TRBJ1-5, with D possibly TRBD1 on 5 matching bases. CDR1 MNHNS and CDR2 SASEGT come from the germline V gene. Trimming removed 3 bases at V and 0 bases at J, with 9 bases between. The CDR3 is 15 residues long. CDR3 residues: CASSDRVYSNQPQHF. CDR3 DNA sequence: TGTGCCAGCAGTGACAGGGTTTATAGCAATCAGCCCCAGCATTTT.

The chain links TRBV7-9 to TRBJ2-1, with TRBD2 as a possible D gene (6 bases). Between the trimmed V and J ends, which lost 2 bases and 12 bases, there was a span of 17 bases. Germline CDR1 reads SEHNR; CDR2 reads FQNEAQ (reference sequence). The CDR3 contains 14 residues. This CDR3 is CASSLTGNGGRQFF. CDR3 nucleotide sequence: TGTGCCAGCAGCTTAACGGGGAACGGAGGGAGGCAGTTCTTC. The complete variable domain, with remaining parts taken from reference TRBV7-9 and TRBJ2-1, reads DTGVSQNPRHKITKRGQNVTFRCDPISEHNRLYWYRQTLGQGPEFLTYFQNEAQLEKSRLLSDRFSAERPKGSFSTLEIQRTEQGDSAMYLCASSLTGNGGRQFFGPGTRLTVL.

This rearrangement joins TRBV4-1 to TRBJ1-5; D possibly corresponds to TRBD1 (5 bases). The CDR3 totals 15 residues. V lost 0 bases and J lost 8, with 14 bases in between. CDR1 MGHRA and CDR2 YSYEKL come from the germline V gene. CDR3 bases: TGCGCCAGCAGCCAAGAGGAGTGGCAGGGCAAGCCCCAGCATTTT. Amino acid sequence: CASSQEEWQGKPQHF.

This clone was picked up a small number of times. This chain links TRBV7-8 with TRBJ1-4; D remains ambiguous. The CDR3 extends over 16 amino acids. Trimming removed 0 bases at V and 5 bases at J, with 13 bases between. The germline V gene has CDR1 SGHVS and CDR2 FQNEAQ. CDR3 bases: TGTGCCAGCAGCTTAGCCGGCGGCCTAGGGAATGAAAAACTGTTTTTT. It codes for CASSLAGGLGNEKLFF.

The chain is built from TRBV10-2 and TRBJ2-4, with 7 positions matching TRBD2. J was trimmed by 9 bases and V by 7 bases; bases with no gene match: 9. The CDR3 consists of 13 residues. The germline V gene has CDR1 WSHSY and CDR2 SAAADI. The CDR3 here is CASTGPGRGIQYF. The DNA of the CDR3 is TGCGCCAGCACCGGACCAGGGAGGGGCATTCAGTACTTC.

J is TRBJ1-4 and V is TRBV5-4; no reliable D call. The CDR3 totals 14 residues. The V and J ends lost 2 bases and 1 base respectively, with 6 bases between them. Germline V gene sequence: CDR1 SGHNT, CDR2 YYREEE (reference sequence). The CDR3, as DNA: TGTGCCAGCAGCTTTTCCGGAACTAATGAAAAACTGTTTTTT. Translating it yields CASSFSGTNEKLFF.

The chain is built from TRBV27 and TRBJ1-1, with D perhaps matching TRBD1 (5 bases). The V and J ends lost 6 bases and 5 bases respectively, with 19 bases between them. The CDR3 contains 15 residues. Germline V gives CDR1 MNHEY, CDR2 SMNVEV (reference sequence). The CDR3 DNA sequence: TGTGCCAGCAGCCCACTGGGGGGGAGAGGAACTGAAGCTTTCTTT. This gives the protein CASSPLGGRGTEAFF.

This clone showed up just once. V gene TRBV6-6 combines with J gene TRBJ2-2; no clear D gene. The CDR3 has 11 amino acids. V was shortened by 8 bases and J by 7 bases, with 8 bases between the two germline ends. CDR1 MNHNY and CDR2 SVGAGI come from the germline V gene (reference sequence). The CDR3 DNA reads as TGTGCCAGCTGGGTGAACGGGGAGCTGTTTTTT. It translates to CASWVNGELFF.

The genes are TRBV10-1 and TRBJ1-1; 7 positions agree with TRBD1. Germline V CDR1 and CDR2: WNHNN, SYGVQD (reference sequence). The CDR3 runs to 14 residues. The V segment lost 4 bases and the J segment 4 bases; nucleotides outside the gene matches: 6. The CDR3 DNA reads as TGCGCCAGCAGTGGGGACAGTGGCCGCACTGAAGCTTTCTTT. It is translated as CASSGDSGRTEAFF.